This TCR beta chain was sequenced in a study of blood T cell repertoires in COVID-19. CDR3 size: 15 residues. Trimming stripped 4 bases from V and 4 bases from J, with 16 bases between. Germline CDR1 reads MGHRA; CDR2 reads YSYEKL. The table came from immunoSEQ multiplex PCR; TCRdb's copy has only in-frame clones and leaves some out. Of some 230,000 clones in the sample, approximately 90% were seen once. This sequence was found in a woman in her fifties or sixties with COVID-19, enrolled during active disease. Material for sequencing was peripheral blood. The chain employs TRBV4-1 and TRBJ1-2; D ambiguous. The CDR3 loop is CASSPREGASYGYTF. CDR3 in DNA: TGCGCCAGCAGCCCGCGGGAGGGAGCCTCCTATGGCTACACCTTC.